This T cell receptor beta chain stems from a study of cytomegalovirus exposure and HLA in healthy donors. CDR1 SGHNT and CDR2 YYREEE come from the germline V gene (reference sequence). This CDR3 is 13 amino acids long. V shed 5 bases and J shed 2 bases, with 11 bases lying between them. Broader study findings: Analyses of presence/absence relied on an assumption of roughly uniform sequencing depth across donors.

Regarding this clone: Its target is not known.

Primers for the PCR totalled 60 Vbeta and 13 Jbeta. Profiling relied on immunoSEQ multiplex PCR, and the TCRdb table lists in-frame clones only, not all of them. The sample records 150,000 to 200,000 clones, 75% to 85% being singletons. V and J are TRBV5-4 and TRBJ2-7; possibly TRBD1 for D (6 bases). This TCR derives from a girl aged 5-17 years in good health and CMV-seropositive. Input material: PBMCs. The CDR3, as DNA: TGTGCCAGCAGTCCCGGGACACCCTACGAGCAGTACTTC. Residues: CASSPGTPYEQYF.